This TCR beta chain was recovered during a study of CD8+CD57+ T cells in acquired aplastic anemia. General study points: Fewer than 30 shared CD8+ CDR3s appeared highly expressed within patients' immunodominant clones.

CDR1 is SNHLY and CDR2 is FYNNEI in the germline V gene. V lost 6 bases and J lost 0; bases outside the gene matches: 4. This CDR3 has 15 residues. The template used for profiling TCR beta VDJ and CDR3 was genomic DNA. TCRdb re-analysed the reads in MiXCR, keeping a single row per CDR3 protein. Of about 42,000 distinct CDR3 sequences listed, 68% were seen once; the top ten hold around 22%. With respect to this clonotype: Its antigen is undetermined.

This sequence joins TRBV2 and TRBJ1-4, with TRBD1 identical over 7 bases. Specimen: sorted CD4+, CD8+, or CD8+CD57+ T cells (not recorded which) from PBMCs. The clonotype was recovered from a human donor in good health, serving as a control. CDR3 DNA sequence: TGTGCCAGCAGCTTTGACAGGGCAACTAATGAAAAACTGTTTTTT. This encodes CASSFDRATNEKLFF.